Described below is a single T cell receptor (beta chain) sequence and its context. The data derive from a study of sequential checkpoint blockade in melanoma. About the research overall: Both treatment sequences were followed by maintenance nivolumab.

Noted treatment: randomized to nivolumab then ipilimumab (arm A) or the reverse (arm B). None of the patients previously received DNA-damaging chemotherapy. PBMC sorting kept live CD3+CD8+ cells without CD19 or CD56. Libraries were prepared by immunoSEQ multiplex PCR; TCRdb keeps only in-frame clonotypes and omits some of them. The profile shows about 27,000 clones, approximately 77% of them singletons. The specimen was CD8+ T cells sorted from blood (inferred from file names), collected from a patient given nivolumab and ipilimumab in sequence. The source of this sequence is a human donor with melanoma.

The CDR3 loop is CASRPSGAVSYNEQFF. The CDR3 bases are TGTGCCAGCAGACCCAGCGGGGCCGTTTCCTACAATGAGCAGTTCTTC. The chain employs TRBV27 and TRBJ2-1; TRBD2 matches at 7 bases. This CDR3 has 16 amino acids. Trimming removed 6 bases from V and 1 base from J; junction bases left unmatched: 9. Germline assignment: CDR1 MNHEY and CDR2 SMNVEV (reference sequence).